The entry below gives a single T cell receptor (beta chain) sequence along with its context. The record originates from a study of beta chain features in type 1 diabetes. Investigators reverse transcribed all isolated RNA, so they sequenced expressed TCRB transcripts. Here immunoSEQ multiplex PCR was the method, and the copy in TCRdb shows in-frame clones only, minus some. Of around 330,000 clones detected, roughly 9.6% appear once; the ten largest clones hold more than 0.015%. V was pared by 0 bases and J by 1 base, with 8 bases between. The CDR3 extends over 15 amino acids. Per germline, CDR1 LGHNA and CDR2 YNFKEQ.

The chain uses TRBV4-2 and TRBJ2-3, with D maybe TRBD1 (5 bases). The receptor was isolated from a woman in her twenties or thirties in good health. Sequenced sample: naive CD4+ T cells from blood. CDR3 sequence (DNA): TGTGCCAGCAGCCAAGAAAGGGGCCGCACAGATACGCAGTATTTT. It yields the protein CASSQERGRTDTQYF.